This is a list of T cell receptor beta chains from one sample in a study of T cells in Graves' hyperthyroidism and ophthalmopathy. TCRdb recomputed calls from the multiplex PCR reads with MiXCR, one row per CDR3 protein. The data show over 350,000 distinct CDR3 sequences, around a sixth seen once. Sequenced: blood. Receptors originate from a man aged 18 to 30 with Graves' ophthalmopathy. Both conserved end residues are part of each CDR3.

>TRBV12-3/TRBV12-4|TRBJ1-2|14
CASSLTAGGDGYTF
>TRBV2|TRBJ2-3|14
CASSYQGATDTQYF
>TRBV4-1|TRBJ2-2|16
CASSQVQGDLTGELFF
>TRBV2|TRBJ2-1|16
CASYTQPVNRGNEQFF
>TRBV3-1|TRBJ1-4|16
CASSQEYLSRNEKLFF
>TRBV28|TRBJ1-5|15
CASSSQGLSNQPQHF
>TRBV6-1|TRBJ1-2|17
CASRSSTTGASNYGYTF
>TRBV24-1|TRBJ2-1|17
CATSDSWTSGGRGEQFF
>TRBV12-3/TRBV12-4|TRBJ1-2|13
CASRLTETYGYTF
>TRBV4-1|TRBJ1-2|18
CASSQDLVRTDLNYGYTF
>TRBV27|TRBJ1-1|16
CASSSPHRGLGTEAFF
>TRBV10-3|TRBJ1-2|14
CAISDGGPNYGYTF
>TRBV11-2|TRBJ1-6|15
CASITRDSYNSPLHF
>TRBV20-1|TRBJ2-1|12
CSASGINNEQFF
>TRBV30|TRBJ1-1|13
CAWSRSMNTEAFF